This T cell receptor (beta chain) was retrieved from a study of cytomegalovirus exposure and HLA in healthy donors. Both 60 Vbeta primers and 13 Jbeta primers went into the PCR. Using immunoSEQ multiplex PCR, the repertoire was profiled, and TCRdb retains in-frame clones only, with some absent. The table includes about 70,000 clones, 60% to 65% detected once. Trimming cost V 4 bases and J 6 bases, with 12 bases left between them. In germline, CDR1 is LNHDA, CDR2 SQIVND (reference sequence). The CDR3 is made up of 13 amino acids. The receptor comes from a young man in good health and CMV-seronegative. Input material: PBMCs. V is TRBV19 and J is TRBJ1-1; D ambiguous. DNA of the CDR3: TGTGCCAGTAGTAACGGGGTAGTCGCTGAAGCTTTCTTT. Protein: CASSNGVVAEAFF.